The clone carrying this T cell receptor beta chain was observed at least ten times. TCR beta CDR3 amplification used RNA transcripts. After a first-round RT-PCR with HTBI primers, a second-round multiplex PCR was run. TCRdb ran MiXCR on the multiplex PCR reads and lists one entry per CDR3 protein. The data contain around 400,000 distinct CDR3 sequences, approximately 21% of them singletons. Deletions cut 0 bases from V and 11 bases from J, with 10 bases between. The CDR3 sequence is 12 residues long. The data stem from a study of Graves' ophthalmopathy and Graves' hyperthyroidism. This TCR came from a woman aged 18-29 years with stable Graves' hyperthyroidism. J is TRBJ1-1 and V is TRBV12-3 or TRBV12-4, with D unclear. Sequencing was done on a sample of peripheral blood. The CDR3, as DNA: TGTGCCAGCAGTTTAGCGCGGGGTGAGGCTTTCTTT. It is translated as CASSLARGEAFF.